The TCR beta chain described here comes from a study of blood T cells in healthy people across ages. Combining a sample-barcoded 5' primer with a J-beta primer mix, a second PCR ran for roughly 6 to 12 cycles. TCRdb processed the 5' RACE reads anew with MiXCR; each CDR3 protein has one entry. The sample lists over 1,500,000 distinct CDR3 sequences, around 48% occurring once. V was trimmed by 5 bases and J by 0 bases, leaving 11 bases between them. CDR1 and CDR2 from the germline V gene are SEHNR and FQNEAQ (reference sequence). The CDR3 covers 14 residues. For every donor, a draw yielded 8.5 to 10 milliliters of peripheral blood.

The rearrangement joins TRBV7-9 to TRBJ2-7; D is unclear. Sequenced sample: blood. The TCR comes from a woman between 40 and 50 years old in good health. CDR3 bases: TGTGCCAGCAGCCCCGGCATTTACTCCTACGAGCAGTACTTC. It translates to CASSPGIYSYEQYF.